The clone carrying this TCR beta chain showed up many times. Sequencing libraries for TCR beta were prepared with iRepertoire HTBI primers and Arm-PCR of CDR3 regions. TCRdb re-called the multiplex PCR reads through MiXCR, storing one row per CDR3 protein. The sample lists 410,000 or so distinct CDR3 sequences; more than 12% were seen once. Time point described: newly diagnosed GD, antithyroid drugs for less than 3 months. The TCR library was made from RNA that had been extracted from PBMCs in TRIzol. The entry originates in a study of regulatory T cells in long-lasting Graves disease. These data were also filed under a second study, of T cells in Graves' hyperthyroidism and ophthalmopathy.

The sequence came from a young woman with Graves disease. The material sequenced was peripheral blood mononuclear cells (PBMCs), taken at new diagnosis, from a patient treated with antithyroid drugs.

The CDR3 protein is CASSQSGTRGYNEQFF. The DNA for the CDR3 is TGTGCCAGCAGCCAGTCGGGGACTAGGGGGTACAATGAGCAGTTCTTC. J is TRBJ2-1 and V is TRBV3-1, with 8 bases aligning to TRBD2. Germline CDR1 reads LGHDT; CDR2 reads YNNKEL (reference sequence). The CDR3 loop spans 16 amino acids. J lost 4 bases, V lost 3 bases, and 8 bases had no gene match.